This T cell receptor beta chain was observed in a study of blood T cells in healthy people across ages. Germline values: CDR1 MNHEY, CDR2 SVGAGI. Trimming stripped 3 bases from V and 6 bases from J, with 8 bases between. The CDR3 runs 13 residues. It was with a sample-barcoded 5' primer and a J-beta primer mix that a second PCR of roughly 7 to 11 cycles was run. Using its own MiXCR run on the 5' RACE reads, TCRdb lists one record per CDR3 protein. Counted here are roughly 2 million distinct CDR3 sequences, 49% occurring once; the ten biggest clones make up around 2.1%. Source material: blood. This rearrangement joins TRBV6-5 to TRBJ2-2, with D unclear. The receptor was derived from a woman aged 40 to 50 in good health. The CDR3 DNA reads TGTGCCAGCAGTTATTTGAGTCCCGGGGAGCTGTTTTTT. As protein: CASSYLSPGELFF.